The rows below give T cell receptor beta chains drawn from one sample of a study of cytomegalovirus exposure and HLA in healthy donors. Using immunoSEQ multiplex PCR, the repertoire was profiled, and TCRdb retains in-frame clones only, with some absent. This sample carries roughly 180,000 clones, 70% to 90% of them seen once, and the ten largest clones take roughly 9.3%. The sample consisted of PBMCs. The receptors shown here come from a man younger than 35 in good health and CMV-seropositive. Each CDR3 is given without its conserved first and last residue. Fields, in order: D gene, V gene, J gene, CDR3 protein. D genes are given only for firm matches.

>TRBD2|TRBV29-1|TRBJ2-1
SVALAGGNEQF
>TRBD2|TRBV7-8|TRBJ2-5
ASSLGRTSGGGQETQY
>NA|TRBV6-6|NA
ASLGAPYEQY
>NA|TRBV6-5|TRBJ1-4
ASSYLAYEKLF
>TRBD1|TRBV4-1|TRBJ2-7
ASSQDPGQGIGEQY
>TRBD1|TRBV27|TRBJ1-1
ASSRRGQGNTEAF
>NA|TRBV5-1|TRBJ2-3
ASSPPTIDTQY
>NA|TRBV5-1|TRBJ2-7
ASSLGGGDDEQY
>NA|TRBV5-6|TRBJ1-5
ASSLAAGLGGPQH
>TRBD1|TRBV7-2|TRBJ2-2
ASSLIWWQGANTGELF
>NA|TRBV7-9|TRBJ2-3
ASSLGQATTDTQY
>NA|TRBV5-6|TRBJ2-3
ASSLGRLSTDTQY
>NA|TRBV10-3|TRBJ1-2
AITTGNYGYT
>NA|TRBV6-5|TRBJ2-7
ASSYGRNYEQY
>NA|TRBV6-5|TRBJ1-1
ASSYGALMNTEAF
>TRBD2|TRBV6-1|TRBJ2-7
ASSEGLAGGYEQY
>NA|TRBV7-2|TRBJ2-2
ASSLGWASGELF
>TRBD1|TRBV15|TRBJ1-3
ATSPEKLGQGVSDLGDSGNTIY
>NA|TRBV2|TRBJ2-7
ASRGDISYYEQY
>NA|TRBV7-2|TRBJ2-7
ASSLGGDSYEQY
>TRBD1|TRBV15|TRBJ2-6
ATSSSGQGFSGANVLT
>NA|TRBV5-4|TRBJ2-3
ASSLETADTQY
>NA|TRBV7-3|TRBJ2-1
ASSLRGDNEQF
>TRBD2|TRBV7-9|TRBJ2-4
ASSFGRAFERGGIKY
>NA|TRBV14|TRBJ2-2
ASSWDKNTGELF
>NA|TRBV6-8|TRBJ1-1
ASSYGHRNTEAF
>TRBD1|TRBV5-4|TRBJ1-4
ASSFQGAREKLF
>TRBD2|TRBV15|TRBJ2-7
ATSRDHSGGRSSYEQY
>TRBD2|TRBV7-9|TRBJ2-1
ASSLAPSGVTYNEQF
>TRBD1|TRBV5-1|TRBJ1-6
ASSPDRGFLSPLH
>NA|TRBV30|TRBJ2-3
AWSHLGGVGGTDTQY
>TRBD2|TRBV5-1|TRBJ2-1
ASSVLAGGGDEQF
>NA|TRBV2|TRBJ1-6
ASSEQGGPYNSPLH
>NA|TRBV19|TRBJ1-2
ASSILQAYGYT
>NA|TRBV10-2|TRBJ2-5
ASSELDYHQETQY
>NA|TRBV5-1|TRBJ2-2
ASSLGQENTGELF
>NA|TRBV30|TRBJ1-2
AWRPPGVGNYGYT
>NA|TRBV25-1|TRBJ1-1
ASSEYLGAEAF
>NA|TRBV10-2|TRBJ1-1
ASSEEDEGNTEAF
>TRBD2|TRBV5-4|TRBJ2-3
ASSFSSGGNTDTQY
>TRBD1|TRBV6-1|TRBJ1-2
ASSVDPWTGEGYT
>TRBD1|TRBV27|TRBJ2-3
ASSLSPRQGYRPLRDTQY
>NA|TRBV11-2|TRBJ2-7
ASIKGTASIYYEQY
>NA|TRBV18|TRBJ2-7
ASSPWPAYEQY